This TCR beta chain originates from a study of molecular identifiers for immune sequencing clone quantification. Points from the study as a whole: Clones that exceeded 20 RNA copies held over 98% of effector molecules, yet under 1% in naive cells.

Making the bulk TCR libraries relied on previously described methods and listed TCR primers. TCRdb reprocessed the PCR reads via MiXCR and lists one record per CDR3 protein. The table has about 640,000 distinct CDR3 sequences, just under 20% seen once. V was cut by 6 bases and J by 5 bases, with 13 bases left in between. The CDR3 consists of 13 residues. Germline CDR1 and CDR2: MNHEY and SVGAGI. This clonotype was seen many times. Its matching antigen is unknown. Naive CD8 T cells, phenotype CD8+CD4-CCR7+CD45RA+, were sorted. This clonotype was obtained from a human donor in good health. Some libraries in this study had Jurkat cell RNA spiked in. The sample was naive CD8+ T cells from blood, with Jurkat cell RNA spiked in. Sample subset: FACS-sorted CD8+CD4-CCR7+CD45RA+ naive T cells. The V and J genes are TRBV6-5 and TRBJ1-1; D perhaps matches TRBD1 (6 bases). CDR3 amino acids: CASRAQGRTEAFF. The CDR3 coding sequence is TGTGCCAGCAGGGCCCAGGGGCGGACTGAAGCTTTCTTT.